The 2 T cell receptor beta chains below all came from one sample that was sequenced in a study of blood T cell repertoires in COVID-19. Using immunoSEQ multiplex PCR, the repertoire was profiled, and TCRdb retains in-frame clones only, with some absent. The sample lists about 65,000 clones, roughly three quarters occurring once. The sequencing input was peripheral blood. Receptor source: a human donor in a cohort sampled during active COVID-19.

The V and J genes are TRBV28 and TRBJ1-1; D uncertain. This CDR3 contains 18 residues. Trimming removed 4 bases from V and 2 bases from J, with 23 bases in between. The germline gives CDR1 MDHEN, CDR2 SYDVKM. DNA for the CDR3: TGTGCCAGCAGTTCTGCCAGGCAGGCTCCAGTCTACAACACTGAAGCTTTCTTT. Translation: CASSSARQAPVYNTEAFF.

The V and J genes are TRBV5-8 and TRBJ2-6; 10 bases match TRBD1. The germline V gene has CDR1 SGHTS and CDR2 YDEGEE. Germline trimming cut 2 bases from V and 2 bases from J; bases unmatched to any gene: 1. CDR3 size: 16 residues. The CDR3 here is CASSFGTGAGANVLTF. The CDR3 DNA is TGTGCCAGCAGCTTTGGGACAGGGGCTGGGGCCAACGTCCTGACTTTC.